The sequence of this TCR beta chain was determined in a study of OX40 agonist ivuxolimab in advanced cancers. Of note for this clone: The antigen is not known.

Whole-study results and caveats: Determination of antigen specificity was not performed for the expanded peripheral T cells.

There are 15 residues in the CDR3. Germline V gene lookup returns CDR1 MNHEY and CDR2 SMNVEV (reference sequence). The V end was cut by 2 bases, the J end by 6 bases, with 16 bases between. Repertoires were generated with immunoSEQ multiplex PCR, while TCRdb's copy carries only in-frame clones and drops some. The sample lists approximately 15,000 clones, 92% occurring once. The sample was CD4+ or CD8+ T cells sorted from blood, taken in a trial of the OX40 agonist ivuxolimab. The chain recombines TRBV27 with TRBJ1-1; D may be TRBD1 (5 bases). This receptor was identified in an adult with an advanced solid tumor such as melanoma, head and neck, liver or kidney cancer. This CDR3 reads CASSLGGTGVAEAFF. CDR3 bases: TGTGCCAGCAGTTTAGGGGGGACGGGAGTCGCTGAAGCTTTCTTT.